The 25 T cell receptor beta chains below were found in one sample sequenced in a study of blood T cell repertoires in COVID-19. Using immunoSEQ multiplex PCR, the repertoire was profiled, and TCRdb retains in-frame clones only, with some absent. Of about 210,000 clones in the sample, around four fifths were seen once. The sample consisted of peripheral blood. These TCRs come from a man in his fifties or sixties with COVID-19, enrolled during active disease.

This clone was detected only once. For the CDR3, the DNA is TGTGCCAGCGGTGCGGCCGCGACAGGGCGGACTGAAGCTTTCTTT. Amino acids: CASGAAATGRTEAFF. This chain connects TRBV9 to TRBJ1-1; 7 bases line up with TRBD1. This CDR3 is 15 amino acids long. CDR1 is SGDLS and CDR2 is YYNGEE in the germline V gene. V shed 7 bases and J 5 bases; nucleotides not matched to a gene: 14. Complete variable domain (other parts from reference TRBV9 and TRBJ1-1): DSGVTQTPKHLITATGQRVTLRCSPRSGDLSVYWYQQSLDQGLQFLIQYYNGEERAKGNILERFSAQQFPDLHSELNLSSLELGDSALYFCASGAAATGRTEAFFGQGTRLTVV.

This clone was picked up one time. CDR3 in amino acids: CASSPRTNSYEQYF. The CDR3 nucleotides read TGCGCCAGCAGCCCGAGGACAAACTCCTACGAGCAGTACTTC. This sequence joins TRBV5-1 and TRBJ2-7; D perhaps matches TRBD1 (5 bases). CDR3 length: 14 residues. The V end lost 4 bases, the J end lost 0 bases, and 11 bases lay between the germline ends. The germline V gene has CDR1 SGHRS and CDR2 YFSETQ. Looking up the rest from reference TRBV5-1 and TRBJ2-7 gives the full variable domain: KAGVTQTPRYLIKTRGQQVTLSCSPISGHRSVSWYQQTPGQGLQFLFEYFSETQRNKGNFPGRFSGRQFSNSRSEMNVSTLELGDSALYLCASSPRTNSYEQYFGPGTRLTVT.

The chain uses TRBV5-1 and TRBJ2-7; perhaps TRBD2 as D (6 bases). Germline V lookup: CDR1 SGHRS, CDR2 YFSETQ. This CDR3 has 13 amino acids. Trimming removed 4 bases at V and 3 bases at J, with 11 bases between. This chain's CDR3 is CASSATSSYEQYF. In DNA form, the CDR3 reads TGCGCCAGCAGCGCTACTAGCAGCTACGAGCAGTACTTC.

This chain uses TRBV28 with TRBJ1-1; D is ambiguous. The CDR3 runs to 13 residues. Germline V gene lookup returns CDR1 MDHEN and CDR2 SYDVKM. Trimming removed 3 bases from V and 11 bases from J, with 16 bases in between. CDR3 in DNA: TGTGCCAGCAGTTTCATGGAGGGTCGTTTCGCTTTCTTT. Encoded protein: CASSFMEGRFAFF.

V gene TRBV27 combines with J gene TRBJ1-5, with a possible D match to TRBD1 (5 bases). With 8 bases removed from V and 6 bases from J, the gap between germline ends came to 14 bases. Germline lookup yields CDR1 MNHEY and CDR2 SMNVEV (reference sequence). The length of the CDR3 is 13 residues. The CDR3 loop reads CASRVGASQPQHF. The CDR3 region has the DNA TGTGCCAGCCGGGTTGGGGCCAGTCAGCCCCAGCATTTT.

CDR3 residues: CASGIYTEAFF. The CDR3 DNA reads TGTGCCTCAGGGATTTACACTGAAGCTTTCTTT. The chain carries TRBV30 and TRBJ1-1; D possibly corresponds to TRBD1 (5 bases). Trimming took off 7 bases at V and 3 bases at J, with 9 bases between the two ends. The length of the CDR3 is 11 residues. Germline V gives CDR1 GTSNPN, CDR2 SVGIG (reference sequence).

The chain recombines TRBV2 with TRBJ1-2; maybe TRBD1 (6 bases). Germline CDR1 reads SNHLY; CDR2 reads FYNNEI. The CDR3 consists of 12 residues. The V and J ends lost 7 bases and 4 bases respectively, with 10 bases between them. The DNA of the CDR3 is TGTGCCAGCAAACAGGGCATCTATGGCTACACCTTC. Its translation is CASKQGIYGYTF.

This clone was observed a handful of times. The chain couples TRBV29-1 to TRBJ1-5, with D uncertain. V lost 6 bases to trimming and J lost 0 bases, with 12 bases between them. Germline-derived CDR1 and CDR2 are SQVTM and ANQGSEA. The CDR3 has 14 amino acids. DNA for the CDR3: TGCAGCGTGGCAGGTGACACTAGCAATCAGCCCCAGCATTTT. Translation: CSVAGDTSNQPQHF.

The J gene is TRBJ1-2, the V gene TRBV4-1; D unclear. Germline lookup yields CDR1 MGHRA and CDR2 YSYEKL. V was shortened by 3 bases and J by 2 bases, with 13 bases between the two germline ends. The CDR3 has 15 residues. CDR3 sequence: CASSQSTAVNYGYTF. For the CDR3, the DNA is TGCGCCAGCAGCCAGTCGACTGCTGTCAACTATGGCTACACCTTC.

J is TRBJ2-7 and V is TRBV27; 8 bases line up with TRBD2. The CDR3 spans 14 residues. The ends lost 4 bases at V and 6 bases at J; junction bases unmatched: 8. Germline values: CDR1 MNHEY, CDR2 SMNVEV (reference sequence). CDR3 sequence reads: CASSSRTSRGEQYF. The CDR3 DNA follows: TGTGCCAGCAGTTCTCGGACTAGCAGAGGCGAGCAGTACTTC.

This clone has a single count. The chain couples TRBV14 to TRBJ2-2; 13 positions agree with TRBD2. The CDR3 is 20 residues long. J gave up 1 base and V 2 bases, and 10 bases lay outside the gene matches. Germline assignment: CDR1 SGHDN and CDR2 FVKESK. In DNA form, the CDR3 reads TGTGCCAGCAGCCAATTAGGCCCGGGGACTAGCGGGAAGAACACCGGGGAGCTGTTTTTT. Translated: CASSQLGPGTSGKNTGELFF.

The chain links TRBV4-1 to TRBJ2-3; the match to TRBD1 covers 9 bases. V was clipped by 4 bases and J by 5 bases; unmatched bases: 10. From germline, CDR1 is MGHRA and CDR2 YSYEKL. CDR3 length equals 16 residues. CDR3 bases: TGCGCCAGCAGCCCCTTTCCGGGACAGGGCAGAGATACGCAGTATTTT. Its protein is CASSPFPGQGRDTQYF.

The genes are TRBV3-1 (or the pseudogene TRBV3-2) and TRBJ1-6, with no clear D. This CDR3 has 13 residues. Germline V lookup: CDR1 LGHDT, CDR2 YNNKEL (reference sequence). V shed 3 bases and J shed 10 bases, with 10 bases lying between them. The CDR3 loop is CASSHENRSPLHF. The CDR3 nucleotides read TGTGCCAGCAGCCACGAAAACAGATCACCCCTCCACTTT.

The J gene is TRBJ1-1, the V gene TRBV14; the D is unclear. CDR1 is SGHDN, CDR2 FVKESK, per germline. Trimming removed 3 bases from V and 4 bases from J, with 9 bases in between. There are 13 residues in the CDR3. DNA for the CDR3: TGTGCCAGCAGCCAGACTCAATCCACTGAAGCTTTCTTT. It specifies CASSQTQSTEAFF.

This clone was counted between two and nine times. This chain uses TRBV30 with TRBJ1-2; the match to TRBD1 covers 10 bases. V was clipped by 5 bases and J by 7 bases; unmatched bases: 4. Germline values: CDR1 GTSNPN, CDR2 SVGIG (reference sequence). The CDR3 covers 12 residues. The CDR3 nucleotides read TGTGCCTGGGATAGGGACAGGGGTGGCTACACCTTC. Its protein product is CAWDRDRGGYTF.

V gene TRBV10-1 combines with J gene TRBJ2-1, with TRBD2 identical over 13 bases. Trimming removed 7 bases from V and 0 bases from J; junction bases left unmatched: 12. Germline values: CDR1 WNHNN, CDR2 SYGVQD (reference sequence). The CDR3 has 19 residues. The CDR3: CASNPGLAGFPSSYNEQFF. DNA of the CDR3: TGCGCCAGCAATCCGGGACTAGCGGGATTCCCCAGCTCCTACAATGAGCAGTTCTTC.

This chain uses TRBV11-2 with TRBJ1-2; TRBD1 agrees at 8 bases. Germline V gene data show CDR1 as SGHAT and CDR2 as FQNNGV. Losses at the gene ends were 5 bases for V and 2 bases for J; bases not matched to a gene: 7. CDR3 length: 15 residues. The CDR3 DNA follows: TGTGCCAGCAGCGCCGGACAGGGCCCCAACTATGGCTACACCTTC. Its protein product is CASSAGQGPNYGYTF.

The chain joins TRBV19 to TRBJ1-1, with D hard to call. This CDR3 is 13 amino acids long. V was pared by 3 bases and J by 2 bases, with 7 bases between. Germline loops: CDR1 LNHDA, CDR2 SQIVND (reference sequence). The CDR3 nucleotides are TGTGCCAGTAGTATTGCGCACAACACTGAAGCTTTCTTT. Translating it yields CASSIAHNTEAFF.

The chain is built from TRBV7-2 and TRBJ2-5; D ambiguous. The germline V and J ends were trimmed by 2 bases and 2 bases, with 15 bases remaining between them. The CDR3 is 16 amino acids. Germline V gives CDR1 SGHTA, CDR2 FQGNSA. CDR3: CASSLSSARGQETQYF. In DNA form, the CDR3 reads TGTGCCAGCAGCTTATCGTCAGCAAGAGGACAAGAGACCCAGTACTTC.

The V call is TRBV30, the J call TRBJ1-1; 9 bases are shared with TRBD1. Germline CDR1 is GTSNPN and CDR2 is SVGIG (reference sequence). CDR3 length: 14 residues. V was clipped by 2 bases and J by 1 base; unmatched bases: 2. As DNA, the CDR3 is TGTGCCTGGAGTTCGGGACAGGGGAACACTGAAGCTTTCTTT. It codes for CAWSSGQGNTEAFF.

CDR3 sequence (DNA): TGTGCCGTTCTCTTGTTGAACGGGACAGACTACAATGAGCAGTTCTTC. Translating gives CAVLLLNGTDYNEQFF. V is TRBV21-1 and J is TRBJ2-1; the table's D call of TRBD1 was not tested on the DNA. TRBV21-1 is flagged as a pseudogene. The length of the CDR3 is 16 residues.

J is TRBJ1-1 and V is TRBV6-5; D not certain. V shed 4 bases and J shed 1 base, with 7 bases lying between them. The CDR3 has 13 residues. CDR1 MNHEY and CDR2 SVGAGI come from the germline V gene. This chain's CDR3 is CASSLEGNTEAFF. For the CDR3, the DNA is TGTGCCAGCAGTTTGGAGGGGAACACTGAAGCTTTCTTT.

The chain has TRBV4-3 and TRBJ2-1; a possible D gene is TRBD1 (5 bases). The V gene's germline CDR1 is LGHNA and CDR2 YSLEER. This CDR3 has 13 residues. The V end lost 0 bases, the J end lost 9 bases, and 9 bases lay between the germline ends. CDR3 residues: CASSQDKGVEQFF. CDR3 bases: TGCGCCAGCAGCCAAGATAAAGGGGTTGAGCAGTTCTTC.

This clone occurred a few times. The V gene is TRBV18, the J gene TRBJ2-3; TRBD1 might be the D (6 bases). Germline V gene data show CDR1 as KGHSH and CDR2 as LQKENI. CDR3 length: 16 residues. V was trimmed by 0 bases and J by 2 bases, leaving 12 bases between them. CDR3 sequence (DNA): TGTGCCAGCTCACCACCGAACAGGGCCCTCACAGATACGCAGTATTTT. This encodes CASSPPNRALTDTQYF.

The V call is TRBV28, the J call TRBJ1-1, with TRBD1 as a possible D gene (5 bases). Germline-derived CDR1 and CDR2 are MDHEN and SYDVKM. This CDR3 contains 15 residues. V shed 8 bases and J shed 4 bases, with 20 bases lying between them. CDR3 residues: CASQTPGISVTEAFF. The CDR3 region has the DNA TGTGCCAGCCAAACCCCAGGGATTTCAGTCACTGAAGCTTTCTTT. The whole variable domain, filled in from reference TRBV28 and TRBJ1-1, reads DVKVTQSSRYLVKRTGEKVFLECVQDMDHENMFWYRQDPGLGLRLIYFSYDVKMKEKGDIPEGYSVSREKKERFSLILESASTNQTSMYLCASQTPGISVTEAFFGQGTRLTVV.